This T cell receptor beta chain originates from a study of Ad26.COV2.S vaccination and SARS-CoV-2 variants. Study information: Ad26.COV2.S, an intramuscular injection, was given once or twice 56 days apart. The study's findings and limits: Vaccine recipients had higher spike-specific TCR breadth than placebo recipients. Responses of spike-specific T cells (both CD8+ and CD4+) reportedly showed substantial breadth after vaccination.

Treatment: some 20 received Ad26.COV2.S at low or high dose, single or two shots; about 5 received placebo; per-sample allocation not given. Sampling took place 63 days after the first vaccine or placebo injection. CDR1 and CDR2 (germline): SNHLY, FYNNEI. The CDR3 consists of 12 residues. V was clipped by 3 bases and J by 6 bases, with 6 bases between them. Repertoires were generated with immunoSEQ multiplex PCR, while TCRdb's copy carries only in-frame clones and drops some. The sample has 300,000 to 400,000 clones, around 88% seen once. In regard to this clone: Its antigen remains unidentified.

The sample in question was peripheral blood, obtained in a trial of Ad26.COV2.S vaccine versus placebo. The source is a person aged 18 to 59 who received the Ad26.COV2.S COVID-19 vaccine or a placebo. The gene calls are TRBV2 and TRBJ2-1; D is unresolved. The CDR3 is CASSEAPNEQFF. CDR3 DNA sequence: TGTGCCAGCAGTGAGGCCCCCAATGAGCAGTTCTTC. Based on the CDR3 plus reference TRBV2 and TRBJ2-1, the full variable domain is EPEVTQTPSHQVTQMGQEVILRCVPISNHLYFYWYRQILGQKVEFLVSFYNNEISEKSEIFDDQFSVERPDGSNFTLKIRSTKLEDSAMYFCASSEAPNEQFFGPGTRLTVL.